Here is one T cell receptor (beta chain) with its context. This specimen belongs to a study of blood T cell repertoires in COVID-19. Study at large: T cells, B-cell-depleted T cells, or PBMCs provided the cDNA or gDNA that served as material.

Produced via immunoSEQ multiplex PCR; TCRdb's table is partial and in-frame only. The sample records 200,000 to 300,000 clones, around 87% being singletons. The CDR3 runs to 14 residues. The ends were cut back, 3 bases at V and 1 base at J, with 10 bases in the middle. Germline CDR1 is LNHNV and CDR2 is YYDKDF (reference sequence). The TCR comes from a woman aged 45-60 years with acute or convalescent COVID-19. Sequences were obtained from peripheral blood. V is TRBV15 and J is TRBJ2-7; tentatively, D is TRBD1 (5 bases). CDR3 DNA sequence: TGTGCCACCAGCAGGGACCAGGGTTCCTACGAGCAGTACTTC. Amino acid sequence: CATSRDQGSYEQYF.